Listed below are T cell receptor beta chains from one sample, sequenced in a study of shared T cell receptors in the human thymus. Assay used: immunoSEQ multiplex PCR; TCRdb lists only in-frame clones, some missing. Seen here are approximately 730,000 clones, 75% to 90% observed once, and the top ten hold about 0.011%. Separately, the same data were catalogued under a study of human thymus T cells.

The sample comprised thymocytes. Receptor source: a girl under three years old with a congenital heart defect. Both conserved end residues are part of each CDR3. A D gene is named only where the DNA matches it firmly. Clone size appears in some rows only: once, few, many, or a class for an expanded clone.

D gene,V gene,J gene,clone size,CDR3 DNA,CDR3 protein
NA,TRBV4-1,TRBJ2-7,NA,TGCGCCAGCAGCCCACTGACAGACTACGAGCAGTACTTC,CASSPLTDYEQYF
NA,TRBV12-2,TRBJ2-1,NA,TGTGCAAGTCGCTTAGGATCCACGCCTTTGAAGCGGGGGGGCTTGAAGCAGTTCTTC,CASRLGSTPLKRGGLKQFF
NA,TRBV14,TRBJ2-2,NA,TGTGCCAGCAGCCAAGGCAGGTACACCGGGGAGCTGTTTTTT,CASSQGRYTGELFF
NA,TRBV5-1,TRBJ1-3,few,TGCGCCAGCAGCCCCAGGGGCCTAAGCTCTGGAAACACCATATATTTT,CASSPRGLSSGNTIYF
TRBD1,TRBV19,TRBJ1-6,few,TGTGCCAGCTCGGAGAGGACAGGTTATAATTCACCCCTCCACTTT,CASSERTGYNSPLHF
TRBD1,TRBV14,TRBJ1-1,NA,TGTGCCAGCAGCCCAGAGATGGTGGGACAGGGGCACACTGAAGCTTTCTTT,CASSPEMVGQGHTEAFF
NA,TRBV5-6,TRBJ1-1,few,TGTGCCAGCAGCCTACCGTGGACTGAAGCTTTCTTT,CASSLPWTEAFF
TRBD2,TRBV27,TRBJ2-1,NA,TGTGCCAGCAGTTTTCAGGGAGGGGTCCACTCCTACAATGAGCAGTTCTTC,CASSFQGGVHSYNEQFF
TRBD1,TRBV28,TRBJ1-2,few,TGTGCCAGCAGTCCCGGGGACAGGCGACGCTATGGCTACACCTTC,CASSPGDRRRYGYTF
TRBD1,TRBV5-1,TRBJ1-1,NA,TGCGCCAGCAGCTTGGGGGGGTCAGGGGGACCCGTAGAAGCTTTCTTT,CASSLGGSGGPVEAFF
TRBD1,TRBV5-1,TRBJ1-4,NA,TGCGCCAGCAGCTTGGTGACTCCGGGACAGGCGCCCGCTAATGAAAAACTGTTTTTT,CASSLVTPGQAPANEKLFF
NA,TRBV6-5,TRBJ1-5,NA,TGTGCCAGCAGTCCCGAGACAGGAAATCAGCCCCAGCATTTT,CASSPETGNQPQHF
TRBD1,TRBV5-1,TRBJ2-7,NA,TGCGCCAGCAGCTTGCGGATAATGGGACAGAACTCCTACGAGCAGTACTTC,CASSLRIMGQNSYEQYF
TRBD2,TRBV5-1,TRBJ2-3,once,TGCGCCAGCAGCTTGGATCTGGGACTAGCGGGGGGGCGTCCCGCAGATACGCAGTATTTT,CASSLDLGLAGGRPADTQYF
TRBD1,TRBV19,TRBJ1-3,NA,TGTGCCAGTAGAAGGTGGGACAGGGGCCGCAACTCTGGAAACACCATATATTTT,CASRRWDRGRNSGNTIYF
NA,TRBV20-1,TRBJ1-2,few,TGCAGTGCTAGTCCCAGCGATGGCTACACCTTC,CSASPSDGYTF
TRBD1,TRBV19,TRBJ1-4,NA,TGTGCCAGTAGTGTTACACAGGGGGCTAATGAAAAACTGTTTTTT,CASSVTQGANEKLFF
TRBD2,TRBV7-7,TRBJ2-5,NA,TGTGCCAGCAGCTCACCCATGCTAGCGGGGGGCCAAGAGACCCAGTACTTC,CASSSPMLAGGQETQYF
NA,TRBV10-3,TRBJ1-2,NA,TGTGCCATCACTTCCCCAGACTATGGCTACACCTTC,CAITSPDYGYTF
TRBD1,TRBV14,TRBJ1-2,NA,TGTGCCAGCAGCCAAGGAAGGCAGGGGGACAGATGCCTTGGGGAGGGCTACACCTTC,CASSQGRQGDRCLGEGYTF
TRBD2,TRBV14,TRBJ2-1,NA,TGTGCCAGCAGCCAAGAAATAAGCGGGGGTCACAATGAGCAGTTCTTC,CASSQEISGGHNEQFF
TRBD1,TRBV7-2,TRBJ1-2,NA,TGTGCCAGCAGCGTAGGCCCCTCGGACAGGGGCTATGGCTACACCTTC,CASSVGPSDRGYGYTF
NA,TRBV27,TRBJ1-2,NA,TGTGCCAGCAGTTTTTCGGGGGACTATGGCTACACCTTC,CASSFSGDYGYTF
TRBD1,TRBV28,TRBJ1-5,NA,TGTGCCAGCGGAGGACAGGGGCTTTATAGCAATCAGCCCCAGCATTTT,CASGGQGLYSNQPQHF
NA,TRBV6-5,TRBJ1-4,NA,TGTGCCAGCAGTTACATAGGTTCAGGGGACGGTGAAAAACTGTTTTTT,CASSYIGSGDGEKLFF
NA,TRBV23-1,TRBJ1-1,NA,TGCGCCAGCAGTCGCATCCGGGACATAAACACTGAAGCTTTCTTT,CASSRIRDINTEAFF
TRBD2,TRBV18,TRBJ2-7,NA,TGTGCCAGCTCACCAGAACTAGCGGGGGGCTACGAGCAGTACTTC,CASSPELAGGYEQYF
NA,TRBV14,TRBJ1-3,NA,TGTGCCAGCAGCCAAGATAGTGAGATCCCTGGAAACACCATATATTTT,CASSQDSEIPGNTIYF
TRBD1,TRBV28,TRBJ1-1,NA,TGTGCCAGCAGACTCCTAGGGACAGTCAACACTGAAGCTTTCTTT,CASRLLGTVNTEAFF
NA,TRBV6-5,TRBJ2-6,NA,TGTGCCAGCAGGAGTAGTGGGGCCAACGTCCTGACTTTC,CASRSSGANVLTF
TRBD1,TRBV4-3,TRBJ2-1,NA,TGCGCCAGCAGTCAAACACCGGGACAGCGTCCTGAGCAGTTCTTC,CASSQTPGQRPEQFF
TRBD1,TRBV7-6,TRBJ2-1,NA,TGTGCCAGCAGTGCCGGGACAGGGTATTTTGGGGAGCAGTTCTTC,CASSAGTGYFGEQFF
NA,TRBV13,TRBJ1-4,NA,TGTGCCAGCAGCTTAGGAGGCCGACAGGTCTACCCCCGTAATGAAAAACTGTTTTTT,CASSLGGRQVYPRNEKLFF
NA,TRBV5-1,TRBJ1-6,NA,TGCGCCAGCAGCTTGGACTGGCCTCGACTTTCTAATTCACCCCTCCACTTT,CASSLDWPRLSNSPLHF
TRBD2,TRBV15,TRBJ2-1,NA,TGTGCCACCAGCAGGGCTAGCGGGGGGGATGAGCAGTTCTTC,CATSRASGGDEQFF
TRBD1,TRBV5-1,TRBJ2-7,NA,TGCGCCAGCAGGGGTAGGTCGGGACAGGCCTGGTACGAGCAGTACTTC,CASRGRSGQAWYEQYF
TRBD1,TRBV12-5,TRBJ1-1,NA,TGTGCTAGTGGGAACCCAGACAGGGGCTGTGAAGCTTTCTTT,CASGNPDRGCEAFF
NA,TRBV6-1,TRBJ1-2,NA,TGTGCCAGCAGTGAAGACACGTATCGGAGCATTAACTATGGCTACACCTTC,CASSEDTYRSINYGYTF
NA,TRBV18,TRBJ1-1,few,TGTGCCAGCTTTGAGAGGGCGATGGGGATGAGTGAAGCTTTCTTT,CASFERAMGMSEAFF
NA,TRBV28,TRBJ2-7,NA,TGTGCCAGCAGTTTCGTAGCCGATACCTCCTACGAGCAGTACTTC,CASSFVADTSYEQYF
NA,TRBV5-1,TRBJ2-5,once,TGCGCCAGCAGCTTGATAGGATCGGGGGAGACCCAGTACTTC,CASSLIGSGETQYF
TRBD1,TRBV5-6,TRBJ1-3,NA,TGTGCCAGCAGCCATTCGGACAGGTCCTCTGGAAACACCATATATTTT,CASSHSDRSSGNTIYF
NA,TRBV27,TRBJ2-7,NA,TGTGCCAGCAGTTTTTCAGTCCAATACGAGCAGTACTTC,CASSFSVQYEQYF
NA,TRBV29-1,TRBJ1-3,NA,TGCAGCGTTCAGAGAGAGGACTTCTCTGGAAACACCATATATTTT,CSVQREDFSGNTIYF
TRBD1,TRBV6-5,TRBJ2-7,NA,TGTGCCAGCACCTGCTTTGGACAGGGCCGCTACGAGCAGTACTTC,CASTCFGQGRYEQYF
NA,TRBV7-9,TRBJ2-5,NA,TGTGCCAGCAGCTTAAGCGTAGAGACCCAGTACTTC,CASSLSVETQYF